The T cell receptor (beta chain) under discussion was sequenced for a study of blood T cell repertoires in COVID-19. Those enrolled, adults aged about 18 to 95 years, came from around 25 US areas. Grouping used clinical history reported by participants in a survey and questionnaire. Symptom resolution, clearance, or two negative PCRs marked donors in Cohort 3 as recovered. The germline V and J ends were trimmed by 6 bases and 16 bases, with 19 bases remaining between them. The CDR3 is 12 residues long. Profiled with immunoSEQ multiplex PCR; TCRdb holds only in-frame clones, not every one. Found here are 490,000 or so clones, roughly 90% of them singletons; the top ten hold about 2%.

This chain joins TRBV23-1 and TRBJ2-4; D is undetermined. TRBV23-1 is an open reading frame whose function is uncertain. The source material was PBMCs or T cells enriched from blood (not recorded which). This TCR came from a middle-aged woman who had recovered from COVID-19. CDR3 sequence reads: CASSPTLDFHYF. DNA of the CDR3: TGCGCCAGCAGCCCCACTCTTGATTTCCACTACTTC.